A single sample is the source of the 21 T cell receptor beta chains below, sequenced in a study of OX40 agonist ivuxolimab in advanced cancers. Data came from immunoSEQ multiplex PCR; TCRdb stores just in-frame clones and leaves some out. This table holds tens of thousands of clones, about 87% found once. This sample comprised CD4+ or CD8+ T cells sorted from blood, obtained in a trial of the OX40 agonist ivuxolimab. The source is an adult with an advanced solid tumor such as melanoma, head and neck, liver or kidney cancer.

This clone was seen only once. J is TRBJ1-1 and V is TRBV21-1. TRBV21-1 is a documented pseudogene. CDR3 length equals 16 residues. CDR3 amino acids: CASSRVVYTIRTEAFF. The CDR3 nucleotides are TGTGCCAGCAGCCGAGTCGTCTACACAATTCGCACTGAAGCTTTCTTT.

V gene TRBV19 combines with J gene TRBJ2-7, with a possible D match to TRBD2 (6 bases). The CDR3 totals 13 residues. V was shortened by 6 bases and J by 3 bases, with 12 bases between the two germline ends. Germline CDR1 LNHDA, CDR2 SQIVND (reference sequence). The CDR3 reads CASSGGSGYEQYF. Here the CDR3 DNA reads TGTGCCAGTAGCGGGGGTAGCGGCTACGAGCAGTACTTC. Together with reference TRBV19 and TRBJ2-7, the CDR3 gives the full variable domain: DGGITQSPKYLFRKEGQNVTLSCEQNLNHDAMYWYRQDPGQGLRLIYYSQIVNDFQKGDIAEGYSVSREKKESFPLTVTSAQKNPTAFYLCASSGGSGYEQYFGPGTRLTVT.

The chain carries TRBV27 and TRBJ2-1, with 10 bases fitting TRBD1. The length of the CDR3 is 16 residues. The V gene's germline CDR1 is MNHEY and CDR2 SMNVEV (reference sequence). The V segment lost 3 bases and the J segment 5 bases; nucleotides outside the gene matches: 7. The CDR3 DNA reads as TGTGCCAGCAGTTTCCTACCGGGACAGGGGAACAATGAGCAGTTCTTC. Its protein product is CASSFLPGQGNNEQFF.

The table lists this clone with a count of one. The CDR3 sequence is CATSNGVSRAAFF. The CDR3 DNA sequence: TGTGCCACCAGCAACGGAGTCTCCAGGGCGGCTTTCTTT. This sequence joins TRBV15 and TRBJ1-1; maybe TRBD1 (5 bases). CDR1 LNHNV and CDR2 YYDKDF come from the germline V gene (reference sequence). The CDR3 is made up of 13 amino acids. Trimming took 4 bases from V and 11 from J, leaving 17 bases between them.

This rearrangement joins TRBV19 to TRBJ1-2; 8 nucleotides align to TRBD1. Germline lookup yields CDR1 LNHDA and CDR2 SQIVND (reference sequence). The trim removed 10 bases at V and 8 bases at J, leaving 9 bases unmatched. The CDR3 contains 12 residues. The CDR3 spells CATGTGGLGYTF. For the CDR3, the DNA is TGTGCCACCGGGACAGGAGGCTTGGGCTACACCTTC.

The chain is built from TRBV29-1 and TRBJ2-3, with 7 bases aligning to TRBD2. Trimming took 2 bases from V and 4 from J; bases not matched to a gene: 9. The length of the CDR3 is 15 residues. Germline loops: CDR1 SQVTM, CDR2 ANQGSEA. In DNA form, the CDR3 reads TGCAGCGTTGAATTGCCAGCGGGGCTAGCAGATACGCAGTATTTT. Protein product: CSVELPAGLADTQYF.

The chain carries TRBV28 and TRBJ2-7; D uncertain. This CDR3 is built from 11 residues. Trimming removed 1 base from V and 7 bases from J, with 5 bases in between. From germline, CDR1 is MDHEN and CDR2 SYDVKM. The CDR3 nucleotides read TGTGCCAGCAGTTTATACGGGGAGCAGTACTTC. As protein: CASSLYGEQYF.

The gene calls are TRBV7-9 and TRBJ1-2; D is undetermined. The CDR3 is 17 amino acids. The V end was cut by 4 bases, the J end by 0 bases, with 18 bases between. Looked up from germline, CDR1 is SEHNR and CDR2 is FQNEAQ (reference sequence). The CDR3 DNA sequence: TGTGCCAGCAGCTACGCAGGAGGTGAGAGAGCTAACTATGGCTACACCTTC. Encoded protein: CASSYAGGERANYGYTF.

The V and J genes are TRBV18 and TRBJ2-1; unclear D gene. V shed 1 base and J shed 5 bases, with 6 bases lying between them. The CDR3 is made up of 13 amino acids. Germline CDR1 reads KGHSH; CDR2 reads LQKENI. The CDR3 sequence: CASSPRKNNEQFF. The DNA of the CDR3 is TGTGCCAGCTCACCACGTAAAAACAATGAGCAGTTCTTC.

The CDR3 loop is CASSSVAGIYGYTF. CDR3 bases: TGTGCCAGCAGCTCAGTCGCGGGAATCTATGGCTACACCTTC. The genes are TRBV14 and TRBJ1-2, with unresolved D. The CDR3 is 14 residues long. The germline V gene has CDR1 SGHDN and CDR2 FVKESK. V dropped 5 bases and J dropped 4 bases, with 14 bases sitting between them.

The chain links TRBV19 to TRBJ1-1; TRBD1 might be the D (6 bases). The CDR3 has 17 residues. The germline V and J ends were trimmed by 0 bases and 2 bases, with 16 bases remaining between them. Germline CDR1 LNHDA, CDR2 SQIVND (reference sequence). The CDR3: CASSIDVTGLSNTEAFF. The DNA for the CDR3 is TGTGCCAGTAGTATAGATGTCACAGGGTTAAGTAACACTGAAGCTTTCTTT.

V gene TRBV27 combines with J gene TRBJ2-7, with no clear D. Germline CDR1 and CDR2: MNHEY and SMNVEV (reference sequence). This CDR3 comprises 14 residues. Trimming pared 4 bases from V and 5 bases from J, leaving 15 bases between. The CDR3 DNA reads as TGTGCCAGCAGTTACGGCAACAGATTCCACGAGCAGTACTTC. Its protein product is CASSYGNRFHEQYF.

This chain connects TRBV5-1 to TRBJ2-4; D is unclear. Germline-derived CDR1 and CDR2 are SGHRS and YFSETQ. Deletions cut 5 bases from V and 1 base from J, with 10 bases between. The CDR3 consists of 14 residues. The CDR3 loop reads CASRDVGAKNIQYF. CDR3 in DNA: TGCGCCAGCAGGGATGTGGGGGCCAAAAACATTCAGTACTTC.

The gene calls are TRBV5-1 and TRBJ2-1; 7 bases map to TRBD2. CDR3 size: 14 residues. Unmatched junction bases numbered 5, after V lost 4 bases and J lost 4 bases. In germline, CDR1 is SGHRS, CDR2 YFSETQ. CDR3 loop: CASSELADYNEQFF. CDR3 in DNA: TGCGCCAGCAGCGAGCTAGCGGATTACAATGAGCAGTTCTTC. The complete variable domain, with remaining parts taken from reference TRBV5-1 and TRBJ2-1, reads KAGVTQTPRYLIKTRGQQVTLSCSPISGHRSVSWYQQTPGQGLQFLFEYFSETQRNKGNFPGRFSGRQFSNSRSEMNVSTLELGDSALYLCASSELADYNEQFFGPGTRLTVL.

The CDR3, as DNA: TGTGCCATCAGTGACGGGGGGGATAGCAACAATGAGCAGTTCTTC. Translation: CAISDGGDSNNEQFF. The chain has TRBV10-3 and TRBJ2-1; 8 nucleotides line up with TRBD2. This CDR3 is 15 amino acids long. CDR1 is ENHRY and CDR2 is SYGVKD in the germline V gene. Germline trimming cut 3 bases from V and 5 bases from J; bases unmatched to any gene: 6.

V gene TRBV19 combines with J gene TRBJ1-5, with D unclear. The CDR3 totals 15 residues. The V end was cut by 3 bases, the J end by 0 bases, with 9 bases between. Looked up from germline, CDR1 is LNHDA and CDR2 is SQIVND (reference sequence). CDR3 loop: CASSIGDYSNQPQHF. CDR3 DNA sequence: TGTGCCAGTAGTATTGGAGACTATAGCAATCAGCCCCAGCATTTT.

The genes are TRBV5-1 and TRBJ2-7; 7 bases match TRBD1. The germline CDR1 and CDR2 sequences are SGHRS and YFSETQ. The CDR3 length is 15 residues. J gave up 2 bases and V 2 bases, and 7 bases lay outside the gene matches. CDR3 DNA sequence: TGCGCCAGCAGCTTACAACAGGGGATTGCCTACGAGCAGTACTTC. Translated, it gives CASSLQQGIAYEQYF.

In its sample, this clone was seen a few times. The chain's CDR3 is CASSQSRGQDTQYF. CDR3 nucleotides: TGTGCCAGCAGTCAGAGCAGGGGACAAGATACGCAGTATTTT. J is TRBJ2-3 and V is TRBV27, with a tentative D call TRBD1 (6 bases). The CDR3 extends over 14 amino acids. The germline gives CDR1 MNHEY, CDR2 SMNVEV (reference sequence). Trimming cost V 5 bases and J 5 bases, with 14 bases left between them.

The V and J genes are TRBV11-2 and TRBJ1-4, with D possibly matching TRBD1 (6 bases). Germline CDR1 is SGHAT and CDR2 is FQNNGV. The length of the CDR3 is 13 residues. Trimming shortened V by 1 base and J by 6 bases, and 6 bases separated the two germline ends. The CDR3: CASSLAGDEKLFF. The CDR3, as DNA: TGTGCCAGCAGCTTAGCAGGGGATGAAAAACTGTTTTTT.

The chain is built from TRBV9 and TRBJ1-2; D gene ambiguous. Deletions cut 0 bases from V and 8 bases from J, with 14 bases between. The germline gives CDR1 SGDLS, CDR2 YYNGEE. The CDR3 consists of 14 residues. The CDR3 loop reads CASSVVGGELGYTF. Here the CDR3 DNA reads TGTGCCAGCAGCGTAGTAGGCGGGGAGTTGGGCTACACCTTC.

The chain couples TRBV19 to TRBJ2-5, with D maybe TRBD1 (6 bases). The CDR3 runs 14 residues. Trimming stripped 5 bases from V and 1 base from J, with 11 bases between. Germline V gene sequence: CDR1 LNHDA, CDR2 SQIVND (reference sequence). Here the CDR3 DNA reads TGTGCCAGTAGTTACAGGGACCTCCAAGAGACCCAGTACTTC. Translation gives CASSYRDLQETQYF.